These T cell receptor beta chains were read from a single sample in a study of blood T cell repertoires in COVID-19. Libraries were prepared by immunoSEQ multiplex PCR; TCRdb keeps only in-frame clonotypes and omits some of them. The sample yields 150,000 or so clones, roughly 80% seen once. Input material: peripheral blood. These TCRs come from a woman in her sixties or seventies with acute or convalescent COVID-19. Each CDR3 is given with its conserved first and last residue. A D gene is named only where the DNA matches it firmly. Expanded clones get a size class; other rows say once, few or many, or leave the size out.

DNA: TGTGCCACAGGGGGATTAGGCACTGAAGCTTTCTTT
CDR3: CATGGLGTEAFF
D: TRBD1
size: -
V: TRBV27
J: TRBJ1-1
length: 12

DNA: TGCGCCAGCAGCCAACCCCGAACTAGCGGGAGGTCGGACACAGATACGCAGTATTTT
CDR3: CASSQPRTSGRSDTDTQYF
D: TRBD2
size: -
V: TRBV4-1
J: TRBJ2-3
length: 19

DNA: TGTGCCAGCAGCCCCCCTGAAGTAGCGGGAGATAATACGCAGTATTTT
CDR3: CASSPPEVAGDNTQYF
D: TRBD2
size: -
V: TRBV3-1/TRBV3-2
J: TRBJ2-3
length: 16

DNA: TGTGCCAGCAGTCTCAACCGGGACAGCAACACTGAAGCTTTCTTT
CDR3: CASSLNRDSNTEAFF
D: TRBD1
size: -
V: TRBV27
J: TRBJ1-1
length: 15

DNA: TGTGCCAGCAGCTCGGACCCCGGGATGGAGCTGTTTTTT
CDR3: CASSSDPGMELFF
D: -
size: few
V: TRBV7-3
J: TRBJ2-2
length: 13

DNA: TGTGCCTGGTCTCTTGGGGGGGGTGCAGATACGCAGTATTTT
CDR3: CAWSLGGGADTQYF
D: TRBD2
size: -
V: TRBV30
J: TRBJ2-3
length: 14

DNA: TGTGCCAGCAGCTTAGTGCGCGGGGGGCGTTTGTCAGAAGAGCAGTTCTTC
CDR3: CASSLVRGGRLSEEQFF
D: TRBD2
size: -
V: TRBV7-9
J: TRBJ2-1
length: 17

DNA: TGTGCCAGCAGTTTATCGGTACAGGGGCCCTACGAGCAGTACTTC
CDR3: CASSLSVQGPYEQYF
D: TRBD1
size: -
V: TRBV27
J: TRBJ2-7
length: 15

DNA: TGTGCCAGTAGTGGAGGAAGGGCCCTCAATCAGCCCCAGCATTTT
CDR3: CASSGGRALNQPQHF
D: -
size: -
V: TRBV19
J: TRBJ1-5
length: 15

DNA: TGTGCCAGCAGCGTAGGACTAGTCCAGAATGAGCAGTTCTTC
CDR3: CASSVGLVQNEQFF
D: -
size: -
V: TRBV9
J: TRBJ2-1
length: 14

DNA: TGTGCCAGCAGTTCATTACAGGGACACTACGAGCAGTACTTC
CDR3: CASSSLQGHYEQYF
D: -
size: -
V: TRBV27
J: TRBJ2-7
length: 14

DNA: TGTGCCAGCACAGGACTAGCGGGAGGGCCGGGAGATACGCAGTATTTT
CDR3: CASTGLAGGPGDTQYF
D: -
size: -
V: TRBV21-1
J: TRBJ2-3
length: 16

DNA: TGCGCCAGCAGCCAAGATTCTAGGCGATCCTATAATTCACCCCTCCACTTT
CDR3: CASSQDSRRSYNSPLHF
D: -
size: -
V: TRBV4-1
J: TRBJ1-6
length: 17

DNA: TGTGCCAGCAGTTACTCCAGGGGGTGCGGCGAGCAGTACTTC
CDR3: CASSYSRGCGEQYF
D: TRBD1
size: -
V: TRBV6-5
J: TRBJ2-7
length: 14

DNA: TGTGCCATCAGGAAGACTAGCGGGGGGGAATATGAGCAGTTCTTC
CDR3: CAIRKTSGGEYEQFF
D: TRBD2
size: -
V: TRBV10-3
J: TRBJ2-1
length: 15

DNA: TGTGCCAGCAGCTTAACCCCGGGGGTTAGCTCCTACGAGCAGTACTTC
CDR3: CASSLTPGVSSYEQYF
D: -
size: -
V: TRBV7-3
J: TRBJ2-7
length: 16

DNA: TGTGCCAGCAGCTTCGGGACAGGGGTCTATGGCTACACCTTC
CDR3: CASSFGTGVYGYTF
D: TRBD1
size: -
V: TRBV5-6
J: TRBJ1-2
length: 14

DNA: TGTGCCAGCGGGGGGTCCTACAATGAGCAGTTCTTC
CDR3: CASGGSYNEQFF
D: -
size: -
V: TRBV7-8
J: TRBJ2-1
length: 12